Below, one T cell receptor (beta chain) is given with its context. Its recognized antigen is unknown. Base qualities are missing; no much larger clone stands one base away. Interpreted using the paper, the time point label stands for: about 28 days (+/-7) after the second vaccine dose. AZD1222 recipients whose second dose came at about 4 weeks and those whose second dose came at about 12 weeks were combined into one group, since spike-specific TCR depth and breadth did not differ between the two schedules. The vaccinee samples were drawn from two UK trials, COV001 and COV002, one of which was a single-blind randomized controlled phase 2/3 trial testing AZD1222 (ChAdOx1 nCoV-19) in healthy adults. Trial participant PBMC samples were collected at day 0 and day 28 after the second dose for TCRbeta chain sequencing. The CDR3 regions of human TCRbeta chains were analyzed by immunosequencing. Regarding the original processing steps: TCRs in the repertoires were compared against a reference library of SARS-CoV-2-specific TCRs that had been generated with the MIRA antigen-specificity platform. Breadth meant the fraction of unique TCRs that were SARS-CoV-2-associated, whereas depth meant the fraction of total T cells that were SARS-CoV-2-associated. Each spike-specific TCR was assigned to its reactive spike region and to a CD4 or CD8 class using the MIRA data. Log10-transformed breadth and depth values were compared by one-way ANOVA with Sidak's multiple comparisons tests. The immuneACCESS repertoire file appears here via TCRdb, limited to in-frame rearrangements. These files lack a portion of the clones; in checked studies, under half of the deficit traces to unresolved V genes, and the cause of the others is not known. The D gene and trimming were derived from the DNA, and the V and J assignments and clone size from that table. The sample contains about 150,000 clones, 80% to 95% of them found a single time. The ten largest clones capture 3% to 3.5% of the sample.

The record originates from a study of T cell responses to AZD1222 COVID-19 vaccine (dated by TCRdb to the early 2020s). Regarding the study in general: A total of approximately 240 trial participants underwent TCR sequencing, of whom under 220 had received two doses of AZD1222 and approximately 26 had received two doses of the MenACWY control vaccine. Trial participants were enrolled by age into subgroups of 18-55, 56-69 and 70-plus years, and 148, 28 and 57 TCR-sequenced participants, respectively, were included in these subgroups.

The full study reports these points: After two AZD1222 doses, both the breadth and the depth of spike-specific TCRs were significantly higher than at day 0 and than in MenACWY recipients. Participants were mostly white British, with more females than males. The authors suggested clonal diversity may have been underestimated. The whole spike protein was spanned by vaccine-associated CD4 TCRs, and dominant responses were seen in regions 160-218 and 743-854. Because no samples from the day 14 peak response were available, repertoires could be characterized only after the peak T cell response. The 56-69-year group was small, and its depth increase did not reach significance, likely because of low power. Conclusions about previously exposed vaccinees are limited because only five to seven AZD1222 recipients were SARS-CoV-2 seropositive at baseline. Reportedly, almost half of the unique spike-specific TCRs recognized epitopes lying outside the regions that are mutated in the B.1.351 and B.1.1.7 variants.

Sequenced material: peripheral blood, taken 28 days after the second AZD1222 dose. The sequence came from an adult who received the AZD1222 COVID-19 vaccine.

The DNA sequence is given as TGCAGCGTGGGGGGGGTACTTGAAGCTTTCTTT. This is translated as CSVGGVLEAFF. The rearranged segments are TRBV29-1 and TRBJ1-1, and possibly TRBD1, on 5 matching bases. Including cysteine and phenylalanine, the CDR3 has 11 amino acids. The sequence is cut down to CDR3 DNA, 33 bases in frame from base 1. CDR1 and CDR2 are drawn from the germline V gene: SQVTM, ANQGSEA. The V and J ends are trimmed by 6 bases and 7 bases, leaving 12 bases between them. Beyond the CDR3, the reference TRBV29-1 and TRBJ1-1 genes provide the residues; the full variable domain reads: SAVISQKPSRDICQRGTSLTIQCQVDSQVTMMFWYRQQPGQSLTLIATANQGSEATYESGFVIDKFPISRPNLTFSTLTVSNMSPEDSSIYLCSVGGVLEAFFGQGTRLTVV.